This T cell receptor beta chain was documented in a study of blood T cell repertoires in COVID-19. Looking at the study overall: From the United States, Italy and Spain came samples of acute and convalescent COVID-19.

As processed by the authors: Amplified reference gene primers provided the basis for estimating nucleated cell counts. Measured with immunoSEQ multiplex PCR; TCRdb has only the in-frame clones, and not every one. V, J and clone size derive from that table, while D and trimming were established from the DNA sequence. The top ten clones hold 3.1% of a sample with fewer than 300,000 clones, 82% of them seen once. Germline assignment: CDR1 LNHDA and CDR2 SQIVND (reference sequence). Trimming shortened V by 7 bases and J by 0 bases, and 19 bases separated the two germline ends. There are 17 residues in the CDR3. This clone was counted once.

The chain uses TRBV19 and TRBJ1-5; the D is unclear. The origin of this receptor is a woman aged 18-35 years with acute or convalescent COVID-19. Sequenced: peripheral blood. The CDR3 loop is CASTPPGRVSSNQPQHF. The CDR3 bases are TGTGCCAGTACCCCCCCGGGGAGGGTGTCTAGCAATCAGCCCCAGCATTTT.